This T cell receptor beta chain is from a study of blood T cell repertoires in COVID-19. J gave up 7 bases and V 0 bases, and 2 bases lay outside the gene matches. This CDR3 is built from 13 residues. The germline CDR1 and CDR2 sequences are SGHTA and FQGNSA. TCRdb's copy holds only in-frame clones and misses some; the assay was immunoSEQ multiplex PCR. The sample holds roughly 70,000 clones, about 80% seen once. This receptor was identified in a woman in her 70s with acute or convalescent COVID-19. The chain joins TRBV7-2 to TRBJ2-7; 8 bases agree with TRBD2. The sample taken for sequencing was peripheral blood. CDR3 region: CASSLAVAGEQYF. The CDR3 nucleotides read TGTGCCAGCAGCTTAGCGGTAGCGGGGGAGCAGTACTTC.